This TCR beta chain was profiled in a study of beta chain features in type 1 diabetes. On this clone: Its specificity is not known.

The study's findings and limits: In every one of the four CD4+ subsets, TCRB CDR3s were moderately but significantly shorter in Type 1 diabetes patients.

Reverse transcription of all isolated RNA meant that expressed TCRB transcripts were sequenced. Using immunoSEQ multiplex PCR, the repertoire was profiled, and TCRdb retains in-frame clones only, with some absent. The sample yields 240,000 or so clones, approximately 13% seen once. Germline V gives CDR1 SGHAT, CDR2 FQNNGV. The CDR3 is 12 residues long. The V end lost 5 bases, the J end lost 13 bases, and 15 bases lay between the germline ends. Specimen: naive CD4+ T cells from blood. The chain combines TRBV11-2 with TRBJ2-1, with D possibly TRBD2 on 7 matching bases. The clonotype originates from a man under 40 with type 1 diabetes. CDR3 in amino acids: CASSPRGAPQFF. CDR3 bases: TGTGCCAGCAGCCCCCGGGGGGCCCCACAGTTCTTC.